The 14 T cell receptor beta chains below all came from one sample that was sequenced in a study of T cell responses to AZD1222 COVID-19 vaccine. The assay was immunoSEQ multiplex PCR, and TCRdb's table has in-frame clones only and misses some. This sample yields roughly 150,000 clones, of which 90% are seen a single time; approximately 5.9% belongs to the top ten. This specimen was peripheral blood, taken 28 days after the second AZD1222 dose. The receptor source for this set is an adult who received the AZD1222 COVID-19 vaccine.

The J gene is TRBJ2-1, the V gene TRBV28; TRBD2 agrees at 10 bases. Germline V lookup: CDR1 MDHEN, CDR2 SYDVKM. The CDR3 spans 17 residues. V was clipped by 4 bases and J by 10 bases; unmatched bases: 16. CDR3: CASSSTSGGAQFREQFF. Here the CDR3 DNA reads TGTGCCAGCAGTTCCACCAGCGGGGGGGCCCAGTTCAGAGAGCAGTTCTTC.

This clone was observed a few times. The chain is built from TRBV5-6 and TRBJ2-5, with D tentatively TRBD2 (5 bases). The V and J ends lost 0 bases and 9 bases respectively, with 15 bases between them. This CDR3 region has 14 residues. Germline V CDR1 and CDR2: SGHDT, YYEEEE. The CDR3: CASSLEFTTGAQYF. For the CDR3, the DNA is TGTGCCAGCAGCTTGGAGTTCACAACCGGGGCCCAGTACTTC.

This chain links TRBV19 with TRBJ2-1; TRBD2 matches 11 bases. V was clipped by 6 bases and J by 2 bases; unmatched bases: 0. Germline lookup yields CDR1 LNHDA and CDR2 SQIVND (reference sequence). CDR3 length equals 14 residues. Here the CDR3 DNA reads TGTGCCAGTAGGACTAGCGGGGCCTACAATGAGCAGTTCTTC. This sequence encodes CASRTSGAYNEQFF.

The chain couples TRBV9 to TRBJ2-6, with D unclear. CDR3 length equals 15 residues. V gave up 4 bases and J gave up 2 bases, with 10 bases separating them. In germline, CDR1 is SGDLS, CDR2 YYNGEE. CDR3 protein: CASSPRRAGANVLTF. CDR3 DNA sequence: TGTGCCAGCAGCCCCCGTCGGGCTGGGGCCAACGTCCTGACTTTC. Variable domain in full (rest from reference TRBV9 and TRBJ2-6): DSGVTQTPKHLITATGQRVTLRCSPRSGDLSVYWYQQSLDQGLQFLIQYYNGEERAKGNILERFSAQQFPDLHSELNLSSLELGDSALYFCASSPRRAGANVLTFGAGSRLTVL.

The V call is TRBV7-8, the J call TRBJ2-7, with 7 bases matching TRBD1. CDR3 size: 16 residues. Germline V gene lookup returns CDR1 SGHVS and CDR2 FQNEAQ. V gave up 2 bases and J gave up 3 bases; unmatched junction bases: 10. The CDR3 coding sequence is TGTGCCAGCAGCTTAACTCAGGACAGGACCGGCTACGAGCAGTACTTC. Protein: CASSLTQDRTGYEQYF.

The chain carries TRBV30 and TRBJ2-7, with TRBD1 identical over 7 bases. The CDR3 loop spans 16 amino acids. The trim removed 4 bases at V and 1 base at J, leaving 13 bases unmatched. Germline CDR1 and CDR2: GTSNPN and SVGIG (reference sequence). CDR3 DNA: TGTGCCTGGATGCCCCCCGTGGGACAGATATCCTACGAGCAGTACTTC. Residues: CAWMPPVGQISYEQYF.

The genes are TRBV24-1 and TRBJ1-5; 12 positions match TRBD1. Germline CDR1 reads KGHDR; CDR2 reads SFDVKD. Germline trimming cut 3 bases from V and 4 bases from J; bases unmatched to any gene: 3. CDR3 length equals 16 residues. The CDR3 nucleotides are TGTGCCACCAGTGATCGGGACAGGGGGCCAAATCAGCCCCAGCATTTT. It translates to CATSDRDRGPNQPQHF.

The sample holds a few counts of this clone. The chain is built from TRBV6-5 and TRBJ1-1; no firm D call. V lost 2 bases and J lost 4, with 14 bases in between. Germline V gene sequence: CDR1 MNHEY, CDR2 SVGAGI. This CDR3 contains 15 residues. The CDR3 coding sequence is TGTGCCAGCAGTTACGTTGGGCCCTCATCCACTGAAGCTTTCTTT. Protein: CASSYVGPSSTEAFF.

The chain links TRBV9 to TRBJ2-2, with 12 bases that match TRBD1. CDR1 and CDR2 from the germline V gene are SGDLS and YYNGEE. CDR3 length: 15 residues. Germline trimming cut 7 bases from V and 7 bases from J; bases unmatched to any gene: 8. The CDR3 DNA sequence: TGTGCCAGCGGGGCGGGACAGGGGGCGATCGGGGAGCTGTTTTTT. Translated: CASGAGQGAIGELFF. The full variable domain, with the rest looked up from reference TRBV9 and TRBJ2-2, is DSGVTQTPKHLITATGQRVTLRCSPRSGDLSVYWYQQSLDQGLQFLIQYYNGEERAKGNILERFSAQQFPDLHSELNLSSLELGDSALYFCASGAGQGAIGELFFGEGSRLTVL.

The chain is built from TRBV5-6 and TRBJ1-3; 8 nucleotides line up with TRBD1. Trimming took 3 bases from V and 4 from J; bases not matched to a gene: 6. The germline gives CDR1 SGHDT, CDR2 YYEEEE. This CDR3 spans 15 amino acids. The CDR3 bases are TGTGCCAGCAGCTCGGGACAGGTTTACGGAAACACCATATATTTT. It translates to CASSSGQVYGNTIYF.

The chain links TRBV12-3 or TRBV12-4 to TRBJ1-2; D is ambiguous. The V end was cut by 4 bases, the J end by 14 bases, with 14 bases between. The CDR3 contains 11 residues. CDR3 DNA: TGTGCCAGCAGTTCCGGACGGCGGCGGACCTTC. It is translated as CASSSGRRRTF.

This clone was seen just once. V gene TRBV11-3 combines with J gene TRBJ2-2, with D unclear. V lost 2 bases and J lost 5, with 9 bases in between. This CDR3 comprises 14 residues. The germline gives CDR1 SGHNT, CDR2 YENEEA. This CDR3 reads CASSLLGHTGELFF. In DNA, the CDR3 is TGTGCCAGCAGCTTACTCGGCCATACCGGGGAGCTGTTTTTT.

V and J are TRBV28 and TRBJ1-5; D might be TRBD1 (5 bases). This CDR3 is built from 15 residues. Between the trimmed V and J ends, which lost 6 bases and 3 bases, there was a span of 15 bases. The germline gives CDR1 MDHEN, CDR2 SYDVKM. Here the CDR3 reads CASRTQEGLNQPQHF. In nucleotides, the CDR3 is TGTGCCAGCAGGACCCAGGAGGGACTCAATCAGCCCCAGCATTTT.

V usage is TRBV7-9 and J usage is TRBJ1-1, with no clear D. Germline values: CDR1 SEHNR, CDR2 FQNEAQ (reference sequence). CDR3 length equals 15 residues. Between the trimmed V and J ends, which lost 4 bases and 7 bases, there was a span of 19 bases. CDR3 nucleotide sequence: TGTGCCAGCAGCTCAGCCAAGGGTGAACGGCTTGAAGCTTTCTTT. Protein sequence: CASSSAKGERLEAFF.